A selection of T cell receptor beta chains follows, all from one sample in a study of blood T cell repertoires in COVID-19. Profiled with immunoSEQ multiplex PCR; TCRdb holds only in-frame clones, not every one. The sample lists 45,000 to 65,000 clones; roughly nine tenths were seen once. Sequencing was carried out using peripheral blood. The receptors come from a man aged 80 or over in a cohort sampled during active COVID-19. Each CDR3 is given with its conserved first and last residue. A D gene is named only where the DNA matches it firmly. Only part of the rows carry a size: once, few, many, or a class if the clone is expanded.

CDR3 DNA,CDR3 protein,clone size,D gene,V gene,J gene
TGTGCCTGGAGTGTAGGGACAGGGGGAACTGAAGCTTTCTTT,CAWSVGTGGTEAFF,.,TRBD1,TRBV30,TRBJ1-1
TGTGCCAGCAGCGTTAGCGGGAGAGTCAGCGAGCAGTACTTC,CASSVSGRVSEQYF,.,TRBD2,TRBV7-9,TRBJ2-7
TGTGCCAGCAGCCCCTCGGGGGGTCGGAGAACTGAAGCTTTCTTT,CASSPSGGRRTEAFF,.,.,TRBV5-6,TRBJ1-1
TGCGCCAGCAGTGAGACGACTCCTCCCTACGAGCAGTACTTC,CASSETTPPYEQYF,few,.,TRBV10-1,TRBJ2-7
TGTGCCAGCAGCCGAGGACTCTCAACTAATGAAAAACTGTTTTTT,CASSRGLSTNEKLFF,.,.,TRBV7-7,TRBJ1-4
TGCGCCAGCAGCTTGGATCTAGCCTACAATGAGCAGTTCTTC,CASSLDLAYNEQFF,.,.,TRBV5-1,TRBJ2-1
TGTGCCAGCAGCCTTTACGCGGGGGCGACCGATACGCAGTATTTT,CASSLYAGATDTQYF,.,.,TRBV11-2,TRBJ2-3
TGCGCCAGCAGCCATCGGGGGGAAGCGTTGAACACTGAAGCTTTCTTT,CASSHRGEALNTEAFF,.,.,TRBV5-1,TRBJ1-1
TGCGCCAGCAGCCAAGGCGTCACAGGGGGCCCGTTAGAAGCTTTCTTT,CASSQGVTGGPLEAFF,.,TRBD1,TRBV4-1,TRBJ1-1
TGCGCCAGCAGCCAAGGAGGCACTAACAATCAGCCCCAGCATTTT,CASSQGGTNNQPQHF,.,.,TRBV4-1,TRBJ1-5
TGCAGCGTAAGGACAGGGGGCGAAGGGACCCAGTACTTC,CSVRTGGEGTQYF,once,TRBD1,TRBV29-1,TRBJ2-5
TGTGCCAGCAGTGAAGGAGGGGGCCGGAATTCACCCCTCCACTTT,CASSEGGGRNSPLHF,.,TRBD1,TRBV2,TRBJ1-6
TGCGCCAGCAGCCAAGCTTACGGACAGCGGAGTGAGGAGACCCAGTACTTC,CASSQAYGQRSEETQYF,.,.,TRBV4-3,TRBJ2-5
TGTGCCAGCAGCTCCGGGACTAGCGGGGCGACAGATACGCAGTATTTT,CASSSGTSGATDTQYF,.,TRBD2,TRBV5-5,TRBJ2-3
TGTGCCAGCAGCCCTAGAGGGCGTGAGAACACTGAAGCTTTCTTT,CASSPRGRENTEAFF,.,.,TRBV7-2,TRBJ1-1
TGTGCCAGCTCACCACGGGGGGTCGGGGAGCTGTTTTTT,CASSPRGVGELFF,.,.,TRBV18,TRBJ2-2
TGTGCCTGGAGGAGGGGGTCTAATTCCTACGAGCAGTACTTC,CAWRRGSNSYEQYF,.,.,TRBV30,TRBJ2-7
TGCGCCAGCAGCTTAACGGGGGACACTAATGAAAAACTGTTTTTT,CASSLTGDTNEKLFF,.,.,TRBV5-1,TRBJ1-4
TGTGCCAGCAGCGTAGCTGGGCAGGACCAAGAGACCCAGTACTTC,CASSVAGQDQETQYF,.,.,TRBV9,TRBJ2-5
TGCGCCAGCAGCTTGGCGGTACAGGGGGGCACAGATACGCAGTATTTT,CASSLAVQGGTDTQYF,.,TRBD1,TRBV5-1,TRBJ2-3
TGTGCCAGCAGTTACGCCGCAAGGGGGGGGACTGAAGCTTTCTTT,CASSYAARGGTEAFF,.,.,TRBV6-5,TRBJ1-1
TGTGCCAGTAGTGAAACAGTCTCTGGGGCCAACGTCCTGACTTTC,CASSETVSGANVLTF,.,.,TRBV19,TRBJ2-6
TGTGCCTGGAGTGACCCTTTGCGAGTCGGGGAGACCCAGTACTTC,CAWSDPLRVGETQYF,.,.,TRBV30,TRBJ2-5
TGTGCCAGCAGCCAACTGGCCCAGAACACCGGGGAGCTGTTTTTT,CASSQLAQNTGELFF,once,.,TRBV14,TRBJ2-2
TGTGCCAGCAGCCAGGGACAGGGGCAAGAGACCCAGTACTTC,CASSQGQGQETQYF,.,TRBD1,TRBV7-9,TRBJ2-5
TGTGCCAGCAGCCCCGGGGACAGGGGGTCTAATTCACCCCTCCACTTT,CASSPGDRGSNSPLHF,.,TRBD1,TRBV4-2,TRBJ1-6
TGTGCCAGCAGTTACTCGAACAGGGAAAACATTCAGTACTTC,CASSYSNRENIQYF,once,.,TRBV6-5,TRBJ2-4
TGTGCCAGCAGTGAGATCCTAGCGGGACGGGATACGCAGTATTTT,CASSEILAGRDTQYF,.,TRBD2,TRBV2,TRBJ2-3
TGTGCCATCAGCAGGACTAGAACCTACGAGCAGTACTTC,CAISRTRTYEQYF,.,TRBD2,TRBV10-3,TRBJ2-7
TGTGCCAGCAGTTACGAGGACAGGGTCACTGAAGCTTTCTTT,CASSYEDRVTEAFF,few,TRBD1,TRBV6-5,TRBJ1-1
TGTGCCAGCAGCCCCGGCGGTTCGAACACTGAAGCTTTCTTT,CASSPGGSNTEAFF,.,.,TRBV7-9,TRBJ1-1
TGTGCCAGCAGTCAGGGGGCAGGGGGGTTATTCTCCTACGAGCAGTACTTC,CASSQGAGGLFSYEQYF,.,TRBD1,TRBV6-6,TRBJ2-7